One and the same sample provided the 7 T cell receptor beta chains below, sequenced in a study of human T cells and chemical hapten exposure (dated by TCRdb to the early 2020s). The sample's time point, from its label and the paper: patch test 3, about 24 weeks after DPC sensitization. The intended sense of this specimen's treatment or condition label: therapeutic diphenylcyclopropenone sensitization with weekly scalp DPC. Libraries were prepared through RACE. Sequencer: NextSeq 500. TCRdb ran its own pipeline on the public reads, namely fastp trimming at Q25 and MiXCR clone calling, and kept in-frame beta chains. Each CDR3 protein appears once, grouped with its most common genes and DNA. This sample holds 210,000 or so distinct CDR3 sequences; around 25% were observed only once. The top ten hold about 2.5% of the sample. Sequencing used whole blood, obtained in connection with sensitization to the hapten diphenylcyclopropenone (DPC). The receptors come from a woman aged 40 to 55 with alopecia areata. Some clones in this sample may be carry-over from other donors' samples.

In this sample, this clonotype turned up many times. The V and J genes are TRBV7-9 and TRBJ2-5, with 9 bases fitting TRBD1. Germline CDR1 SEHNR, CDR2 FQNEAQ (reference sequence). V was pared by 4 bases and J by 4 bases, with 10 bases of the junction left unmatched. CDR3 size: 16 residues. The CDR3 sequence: CASSSPLTGGGETQYF. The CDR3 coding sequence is TGTGCCAGCAGCTCCCCCCTCACAGGGGGCGGAGAGACCCAGTACTTC. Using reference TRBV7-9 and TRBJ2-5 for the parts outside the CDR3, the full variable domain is DTGVSQNPRHKITKRGQNVTFRCDPISEHNRLYWYRQTLGQGPEFLTYFQNEAQLEKSRLLSDRFSAERPKGSFSTLEIQRTEQGDSAMYLCASSSPLTGGGETQYFGPGTRLLVL.

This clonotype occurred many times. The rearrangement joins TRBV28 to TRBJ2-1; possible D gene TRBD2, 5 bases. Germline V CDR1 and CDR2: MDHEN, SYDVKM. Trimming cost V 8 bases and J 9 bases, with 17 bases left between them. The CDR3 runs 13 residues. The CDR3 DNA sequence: TGTGCCAGCCTAGCATCTGGTAGCGTTGAGCAGTTCTTC. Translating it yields CASLASGSVEQFF. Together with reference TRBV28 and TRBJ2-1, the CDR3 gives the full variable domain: DVKVTQSSRYLVKRTGEKVFLECVQDMDHENMFWYRQDPGLGLRLIYFSYDVKMKEKGDIPEGYSVSREKKERFSLILESASTNQTSMYLCASLASGSVEQFFGPGTRLTVL.

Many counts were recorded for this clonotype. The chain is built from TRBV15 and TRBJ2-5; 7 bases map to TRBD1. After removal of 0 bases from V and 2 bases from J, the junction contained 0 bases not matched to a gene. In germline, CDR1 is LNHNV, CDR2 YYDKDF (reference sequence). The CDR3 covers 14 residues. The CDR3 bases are TGTGCCACCAGCAGAGACAGGGGGCAAGAGACCCAGTACTTC. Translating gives CATSRDRGQETQYF.

CDR3 in DNA: TGCGCCAGCAGCCCCGTAGCGGGGCAAGCCTACGAGCAGTACTTC. Translating gives CASSPVAGQAYEQYF. This chain uses TRBV5-1 with TRBJ2-7; TRBD2 aligns across 8 bases. CDR3 size: 15 residues. Germline CDR1 SGHRS, CDR2 YFSETQ. J was trimmed by 2 bases and V by 4 bases; bases with no gene match: 8.

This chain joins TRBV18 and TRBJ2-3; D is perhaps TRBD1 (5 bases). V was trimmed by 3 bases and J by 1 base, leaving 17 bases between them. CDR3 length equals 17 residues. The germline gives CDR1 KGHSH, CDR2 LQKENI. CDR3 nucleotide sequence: TGTGCCAGCTCACCCACCGAAGGACATTCTGGCACAGATACGCAGTATTTT. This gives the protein CASSPTEGHSGTDTQYF.

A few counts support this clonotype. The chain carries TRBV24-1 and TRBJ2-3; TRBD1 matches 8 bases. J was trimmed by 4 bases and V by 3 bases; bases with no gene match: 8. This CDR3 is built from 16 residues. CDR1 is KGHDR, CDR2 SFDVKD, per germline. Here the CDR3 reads CATSDRTGFGADTQYF. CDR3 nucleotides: TGTGCCACCAGTGATAGGACAGGGTTTGGCGCAGATACGCAGTATTTT.

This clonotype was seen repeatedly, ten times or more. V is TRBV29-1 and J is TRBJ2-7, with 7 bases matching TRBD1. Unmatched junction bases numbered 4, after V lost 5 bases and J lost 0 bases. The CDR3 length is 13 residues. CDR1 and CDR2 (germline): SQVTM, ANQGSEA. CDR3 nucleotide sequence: TGCAGCGTTCCAGGACAGGCCTCCTACGAGCAGTACTTC. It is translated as CSVPGQASYEQYF.